The clone carrying this TCR beta chain occurred many times. The sample originates from a study of blood T cell repertoires in COVID-19. The CDR3 has 16 residues. Germline-derived CDR1 and CDR2 are LGHNA and YNFKEQ. V gave up 0 bases and J gave up 5 bases; unmatched junction bases: 6. Sequencing used immunoSEQ multiplex PCR; TCRdb keeps in-frame clones, though not all of them. The table shows some 350,000 clones, with about 86% occurring only once. This TCR came from a man aged 25-40 years with active or convalescent COVID-19. The specimen sequenced was peripheral blood. The J gene is TRBJ2-5, the V gene TRBV4-2, with 10 bases identical to TRBD2. CDR3 bases: TGTGCCAGCAGCCAAGAATTTCCTAGCGGGAGTGAGACCCAGTACTTC. This translates into CASSQEFPSGSETQYF.